The 20 T cell receptor beta chains below were found in one sample sequenced in a study of T cell clonotyping in hematopoietic cell transplantation. Using immunoSEQ multiplex PCR, the repertoire was profiled, and TCRdb retains in-frame clones only, with some absent. The table lists about 9,600 clones, 70% to 85% of them singletons. Time point meaning: recipient sample about 28 days before transplant, after cytoreduction. The sample in question was peripheral blood mononuclear cells, obtained before stem cell transplant. These receptors were taken from a man aged 60-69 years with acute myeloid leukemia. Some clones in this sample may be carry-over from other donors' samples.

This CDR3 is CASSERGQDQDTQYF. CDR3 DNA sequence: TGTGCCAGCAGTGAAAGAGGTCAGGACCAAGATACGCAGTATTTT. The rearrangement links TRBV6-4 to TRBJ2-3, with no clear D. Trimming cost V 3 bases and J 5 bases, with 15 bases left between them. Germline CDR1 and CDR2: MRHNA and SNTAGT. CDR3 length: 15 residues.

This clone was seen a few times. The chain carries TRBV6-1 and TRBJ1-3; 7 bases map to TRBD1. The J segment lost 4 bases and the V segment lost 3 bases, leaving 3 bases of the junction unmatched. The V gene's germline CDR1 is MNHNS and CDR2 SASEGT. The length of the CDR3 is 14 residues. This CDR3 reads CASSDRGGGNTIYF. CDR3 DNA: TGTGCCAGCAGTGACAGGGGGGGCGGAAACACCATATATTTT.

The chain uses TRBV28 and TRBJ2-5, with TRBD2 matching 8 bases. The V segment lost 6 bases and the J segment 4 bases; nucleotides outside the gene matches: 7. CDR3 length equals 14 residues. Germline CDR1 reads MDHEN; CDR2 reads SYDVKM. CDR3 protein: CASRAMGLGETQYF. CDR3 DNA sequence: TGTGCCAGCAGGGCCATGGGACTAGGAGAGACCCAGTACTTC.

The rearrangement joins TRBV5-4 to TRBJ2-5; 8 nucleotides match TRBD2. Trimming cost V 0 bases and J 5 bases; bases outside gene matches: 3. CDR3 length equals 14 residues. The germline gives CDR1 SGHNT, CDR2 YYREEE (reference sequence). The CDR3 is CASSLASSGETQYF. The DNA of the CDR3 is TGTGCCAGCAGCTTGGCATCTAGCGGGGAGACCCAGTACTTC.

CDR3 region: CASSQDRNEQFF. The CDR3 region has the DNA TGTGCCAGCAGCCAAGATAGGAATGAGCAGTTCTTC. The chain is built from TRBV4-2 and TRBJ2-1; D is undetermined. Germline V lookup: CDR1 LGHNA, CDR2 YNFKEQ. The CDR3 length is 12 residues. Trimming pared 0 bases from V and 7 bases from J, leaving 4 bases between.

The chain has TRBV10-3 and TRBJ1-2; TRBD1 is a possible D gene (6 bases). V gave up 0 bases and J gave up 5 bases, with 13 bases separating them. This CDR3 spans 15 amino acids. The V gene's germline CDR1 is ENHRY and CDR2 SYGVKD. The CDR3 protein is CAISESTGRSYGYTF. The CDR3, as DNA: TGTGCCATCAGTGAGTCCACAGGGCGATCTTATGGCTACACCTTC.

The chain combines TRBV7-3 with TRBJ2-3; TRBD2 agrees at 8 bases. Germline CDR1 and CDR2: SGHTA and FQGTGA. Trimming took 1 base from V and 0 from J; bases not matched to a gene: 3. This CDR3 is 16 amino acids long. The CDR3 here is CASSLNGGVSTDTQYF. CDR3 nucleotide sequence: TGTGCCAGCAGCTTAAACGGGGGGGTAAGCACAGATACGCAGTATTTT.

The chain is built from TRBV2 and TRBJ2-2; D is perhaps TRBD2 (6 bases). V lost 6 bases, J lost 0 bases, and 14 bases lay in between. The CDR3 runs 16 residues. In germline, CDR1 is SNHLY, CDR2 FYNNEI. The CDR3 region has the DNA TGTGCCAGCAGACAACAAGGAGGGTCGAACACCGGGGAGCTGTTTTTT. This translates into CASRQQGGSNTGELFF. Full variable domain (outside the CDR3, taken from reference TRBV2 and TRBJ2-2): EPEVTQTPSHQVTQMGQEVILRCVPISNHLYFYWYRQILGQKVEFLVSFYNNEISEKSEIFDDQFSVERPDGSNFTLKIRSTKLEDSAMYFCASRQQGGSNTGELFFGEGSRLTVL.

The chain combines TRBV15 with TRBJ2-3; 12 bases map to TRBD2. V was clipped by 0 bases and J by 7 bases; unmatched bases: 17. This CDR3 comprises 20 residues. Germline V lookup: CDR1 LNHNV, CDR2 YYDKDF (reference sequence). DNA of the CDR3: TGTGCCACCAGCAGAGATTTCGGACTAGCGGGGCGATGGATGGAGAATACGCAGTATTTT. Its translation: CATSRDFGLAGRWMENTQYF.

A note on this clone: Germline is not matched at one junction end, which may reflect a read error. The chain has TRBV7-7 and TRBJ1-1, with D possibly matching TRBD1 (6 bases). CDR1 is SSHAT, CDR2 FNYEAQ, per germline (reference sequence). The CDR3 length is 16 residues. CDR3 in amino acids: CASSFEKDRSNTEAFF. The CDR3 DNA sequence: TGTGCTAGCAGCTTCGAAAAAGACAGGTCGAACACTGAAGCTTTCTTT.

The chain uses TRBV10-2 and TRBJ2-1; D is uncertain. Germline-derived CDR1 and CDR2 are WSHSY and SAAADI. The CDR3 runs 18 residues. Trimming left V 2 bases short and J 2 bases short, with 19 bases between. For the CDR3, the DNA is TGCGCCAGCAGTGAGGTCCTGACTCCCACGAACCCCTACAATGAGCAGTTCTTC. Translated: CASSEVLTPTNPYNEQFF.

This chain connects TRBV6-5 to TRBJ2-7; a possible D gene is TRBD1 (6 bases). Germline values: CDR1 MNHEY, CDR2 SVGAGI. Trimming pared 5 bases from V and 3 bases from J, leaving 11 bases between. There are 13 residues in the CDR3. In nucleotides, the CDR3 is TGTGCCAGCAGTACAGGGTCTGGCTACGAGCAGTACTTC. Encoded protein: CASSTGSGYEQYF.

This clone was seen only a few times. V usage is TRBV19 and J usage is TRBJ1-1, with D perhaps matching TRBD1 (5 bases). CDR1 and CDR2 (germline): LNHDA, SQIVND (reference sequence). Deletions cut 5 bases from V and 6 bases from J, with 19 bases between. This CDR3 comprises 15 residues. In DNA form, the CDR3 reads TGTGCCAGTAGTCCCACCGACACCCAAGGGGCTGAAGCTTTCTTT. Translated, it gives CASSPTDTQGAEAFF.

The chain is built from TRBV5-4 and TRBJ2-3, with 11 bases lining up with TRBD1. J was trimmed by 5 bases and V by 0 bases; bases with no gene match: 5. Germline values: CDR1 SGHNT, CDR2 YYREEE (reference sequence). The CDR3 spans 16 residues. CDR3 protein: CASSLALDRGQDTQYF. CDR3 nucleotides: TGTGCCAGCAGCTTGGCCCTGGACAGGGGGCAAGATACGCAGTATTTT.

The genes are TRBV29-1 and TRBJ1-2; maybe TRBD1 (6 bases). Germline V gene data show CDR1 as SQVTM and CDR2 as ANQGSEA. The length of the CDR3 is 13 residues. The V end lost 4 bases, the J end lost 4 bases, and 13 bases lay between the germline ends. CDR3: CSVGDGGLYGYTF. The CDR3 DNA reads as TGCAGCGTTGGAGACGGGGGCCTCTATGGCTACACCTTC. Variable domain in full (rest from reference TRBV29-1 and TRBJ1-2): SAVISQKPSRDICQRGTSLTIQCQVDSQVTMMFWYRQQPGQSLTLIATANQGSEATYESGFVIDKFPISRPNLTFSTLTVSNMSPEDSSIYLCSVGDGGLYGYTFGSGTRLTVV.

The rearrangement joins TRBV2 to TRBJ1-2; no definite D call. Germline CDR1 and CDR2: SNHLY and FYNNEI. Trimming took 10 bases from V and 0 from J, leaving 24 bases between them. The CDR3 is 17 amino acids. The CDR3 DNA follows: TGTGCCACATCACGGCCCGATTCGAGTTTCGCTAACTATGGCTACACCTTC. This encodes CATSRPDSSFANYGYTF.

The chain joins TRBV10-2 to TRBJ2-5; D is undetermined. V lost 2 bases and J 4 bases, leaving 2 bases between the germline ends. The CDR3 contains 11 residues. Germline V gene lookup returns CDR1 WSHSY and CDR2 SAAADI. In DNA, the CDR3 is TGCGCCAGCAGTGAGGGAGAGACCCAGTACTTC. This sequence encodes CASSEGETQYF.

This chain connects TRBV11-2 to TRBJ2-1; D not resolved. The germline V gene has CDR1 SGHAT and CDR2 FQNNGV. V was pared by 1 base and J by 5 bases, with 12 bases between. CDR3 size: 15 residues. In DNA form, the CDR3 reads TGTGCCAGCAGCTTAGCGACTTCCACCCACAATGAGCAGTTCTTC. As protein: CASSLATSTHNEQFF.

The chain couples TRBV30 to TRBJ1-1; 7 bases map to TRBD1. The CDR3 has 14 residues. The germline gives CDR1 GTSNPN, CDR2 SVGIG (reference sequence). Trimming took 3 bases from V and 5 from J; bases not matched to a gene: 9. The CDR3: CAWREGRGWTEAFF. The CDR3 DNA reads TGTGCCTGGAGAGAAGGCAGGGGGTGGACTGAAGCTTTCTTT.

The chain carries TRBV5-6 and TRBJ2-3; D gene ambiguous. Germline V gene lookup returns CDR1 SGHDT and CDR2 YYEEEE. V was cut by 3 bases and J by 0 bases, with 14 bases left in between. CDR3 length: 16 amino acids. Here the CDR3 reads CASSSWTWASTDTQYF. CDR3 sequence (DNA): TGTGCCAGCAGCTCGTGGACCTGGGCGAGCACAGATACGCAGTATTTT. Based on the CDR3 plus reference TRBV5-6 and TRBJ2-3, the full variable domain is DAGVTQSPTHLIKTRGQQVTLRCSPKSGHDTVSWYQQALGQGPQFIFQYYEEEERQRGNFPDRFSGHQFPNYSSELNVNALLLGDSALYLCASSSWTWASTDTQYFGPGTRLTVL.